This TCR beta chain comes out of a study of T-cell reconstitution after alpha-beta-depleted transplantation in children. Preparing the TCRbeta library involved the use of unique molecular identifiers. A single record per CDR3 protein comes from TCRdb applying MiXCR to the PCR reads. The sample holds 150,000 to 250,000 distinct CDR3 sequences, approximately 15% seen once. The germline V and J ends were trimmed by 3 bases and 5 bases, with 6 bases remaining between them. Germline V gene data show CDR1 as GTSNPN and CDR2 as SVGIG (reference sequence). This CDR3 has 11 amino acids. This clonotype was found many times.

The genes are TRBV30 and TRBJ2-3; D uncertain. The receptor's source is a human donor who donated a stem cell graft to a child with acute lymphoblastic leukemia. Sample: PBMCs from the stem cell graft donor, taken from the stem cell graft. This CDR3 reads CAWRRLDTQYF. CDR3 coding DNA: TGTGCCTGGAGACGGCTAGATACGCAGTATTTT.